Listed below are T cell receptor beta chains from one sample, sequenced in a study of CD8 T cells in Susac syndrome. MiXCR, applied by TCRdb to the immunoSEQ multiplex PCR reads, yields one record per CDR3 protein. Of some 190,000 distinct CDR3 sequences detected, 95% appear once; the ten largest clones hold around 0.09%. Material for sequencing was CD4+ T cells from PBMCs. These receptors were taken from a human donor with multiple sclerosis. CDR3s include the opening cysteine and the closing phenylalanine or tryptophan. The D gene is left open where the match is weak. Some rows have no size entry. The others give once, few or many, or a class for an expanded clone.

>TRBD2|TRBV7-2|NA|TRBJ2-3
TGTGCCAGCAGCCCGCACCTAGCGGGGGGCACAGATACGCAGTATTTT
CASSPHLAGGTDTQYF
>TRBD1|TRBV3-1|NA|TRBJ1-1
TGTGCCAGCAGCCGGGACCGACAGGGAGAAGAAGCTTTCTTT
CASSRDRQGEEAFF
>NA|TRBV2|NA|TRBJ2-7
TGTGCCAGCAGTAATTGGGGCGAGCAGTACTTC
CASSNWGEQYF
>TRBD2|TRBV9|NA|TRBJ2-5
TGTGCCAGCAGCGTAGTAGCGGGGGGAAAAGAGACCCAGTACTTC
CASSVVAGGKETQYF
>NA|TRBV11-1|NA|TRBJ2-2
TGTGCCAGCAGCCCTAGTAACGGGGGGGAGCTGTTTTTT
CASSPSNGGELFF
>NA|TRBV3-1|NA|TRBJ1-6
TGTGCCAGCAGCCAAGGTCAAAATTGGGACAAAGGGGCTTTGGGTAATTCACCCCTCCACTTT
CASSQGQNWDKGALGNSPLHF
>NA|TRBV5-1|NA|TRBJ2-7
TGCGCCAGCAGCTCCGGGGGCTACGAGCAGTACTTC
CASSSGGYEQYF
>NA|TRBV7-6|NA|TRBJ1-5
TGTGCCAGCAGCTTAGGAGTTCAGGGCAATCAGCCCCAGCATTTT
CASSLGVQGNQPQHF
>TRBD1|TRBV20-1|NA|TRBJ1-5
TGCAGTGCTAGAGTCGGGACAGCCAATCAGCCCCAGCATTTT
CSARVGTANQPQHF
>NA|TRBV6-5|NA|TRBJ2-7
TGTGCCACCACTAACGGCTACGAGCAGTACTTC
CATTNGYEQYF
>NA|TRBV9|NA|TRBJ1-6
TGTGCCAGCAGCCGCCTGGGAGTATCGAGCTCCTATAATTCACCCCTCCACTTT
CASSRLGVSSSYNSPLHF
>TRBD2|TRBV6-2/TRBV6-3|NA|TRBJ2-1
TGTGCCAGCAGGGCCCTAGCGGGGGGGTCCTACAATGAGCAGTTCTTC
CASRALAGGSYNEQFF
>NA|TRBV6-6|NA|TRBJ1-5
TGTGCCAGCAGAAGTCTTAATCAGCCCCAGCATTTT
CASRSLNQPQHF
>NA|TRBV30|NA|TRBJ1-1
TGTGCCTGGACGGGGTGGGGAACTGAAGCTTTCTTT
CAWTGWGTEAFF
>NA|TRBV30|NA|TRBJ1-5
TGTGCCTGGAGTGTAGAAGGATATAGCAATCAGCCCCAGCATTTT
CAWSVEGYSNQPQHF
>NA|TRBV20-1|few|TRBJ2-3
TGCAGTGCTAGAGATCCGCGCGGGGGCACAGATACGCAGTATTTT
CSARDPRGGTDTQYF
>NA|TRBV2|NA|TRBJ2-4
TGTGCCAGCAGCGATACAATGGGATCGTACATTCAGTACTTC
CASSDTMGSYIQYF
>NA|TRBV29-1|NA|TRBJ1-2
TGCAGCGCGGACAGCTATGGCTACACCTTC
CSADSYGYTF
>NA|TRBV6-2/TRBV6-3|NA|TRBJ1-2
TGTGCCAGCAGTTCGTTCGGACACCACCGTCGAACGCAGGGCTACACCTTC
CASSSFGHHRRTQGYTF
>NA|TRBV18|NA|TRBJ1-5
TGTGCCAGCTCACAGTTCCGGGCGGGGAGCAATCAGCCCCAGCATTTT
CASSQFRAGSNQPQHF
>NA|TRBV9|NA|TRBJ2-3
TGTGCCAGCAGCGTTGATGAGGGTGATACGCAGTATTTT
CASSVDEGDTQYF
>NA|TRBV7-3|NA|TRBJ1-1
TGTGCCAGCAGCTTTGGTGCGGGCACTGAAGCTTTCTTT
CASSFGAGTEAFF
>TRBD1|TRBV30|NA|TRBJ1-5
TGTGCCTGGAGTGTCGGGACAGGGTATTATCAGCCCCAGCATTTT
CAWSVGTGYYQPQHF
>TRBD2|TRBV20-1|NA|TRBJ2-5
TGCAGTGCTAGACGTACTAGCGGGGAAGAGACCCAGTACTTC
CSARRTSGEETQYF
>NA|TRBV21-1|once|TRBJ2-1
TGTGCCAGCAGCCAAACGGTTCACAATGAGCAGTTCTTC
CASSQTVHNEQFF
>NA|TRBV29-1|NA|TRBJ2-5
TGCAGCGTTGAAAAGGACGCCTGGGGCTTGGAGACCCAGTACTTC
CSVEKDAWGLETQYF